These 2 T cell receptor beta chains were all obtained from the same sample, sequenced in a study of OX40 agonist ivuxolimab in advanced cancers. Profiling relied on immunoSEQ multiplex PCR, and the TCRdb table lists in-frame clones only, not all of them. The data show about 54,000 clones, 84% seen once. This material consisted of CD4+ or CD8+ T cells sorted from blood, taken in a trial of the OX40 agonist ivuxolimab. The receptors here all came from an adult with an advanced solid tumor such as melanoma, head and neck, liver or kidney cancer.

V gene TRBV19 combines with J gene TRBJ2-1, with D possibly TRBD1 on 6 matching bases. This CDR3 is 15 amino acids long. Germline V lookup: CDR1 LNHDA, CDR2 SQIVND (reference sequence). The germline V and J ends were trimmed by 3 bases and 4 bases, with 13 bases remaining between them. This chain's CDR3 is CASSITPGQYNEQFF. CDR3 nucleotides: TGTGCCAGTAGTATTACACCCGGACAGTACAATGAGCAGTTCTTC. Using reference TRBV19 and TRBJ2-1 for the parts outside the CDR3, the full variable domain is DGGITQSPKYLFRKEGQNVTLSCEQNLNHDAMYWYRQDPGQGLRLIYYSQIVNDFQKGDIAEGYSVSREKKESFPLTVTSAQKNPTAFYLCASSITPGQYNEQFFGPGTRLTVL.

The chain employs TRBV27 and TRBJ2-5, with D hard to call. Trimming cost V 6 bases and J 3 bases, with 14 bases left between them. From germline, CDR1 is MNHEY and CDR2 SMNVEV (reference sequence). The CDR3 extends over 14 amino acids. CDR3 bases: TGTGCCAGCAGCCCACGGTCCTTGAAAGAGACCCAGTACTTC. Its protein product is CASSPRSLKETQYF.